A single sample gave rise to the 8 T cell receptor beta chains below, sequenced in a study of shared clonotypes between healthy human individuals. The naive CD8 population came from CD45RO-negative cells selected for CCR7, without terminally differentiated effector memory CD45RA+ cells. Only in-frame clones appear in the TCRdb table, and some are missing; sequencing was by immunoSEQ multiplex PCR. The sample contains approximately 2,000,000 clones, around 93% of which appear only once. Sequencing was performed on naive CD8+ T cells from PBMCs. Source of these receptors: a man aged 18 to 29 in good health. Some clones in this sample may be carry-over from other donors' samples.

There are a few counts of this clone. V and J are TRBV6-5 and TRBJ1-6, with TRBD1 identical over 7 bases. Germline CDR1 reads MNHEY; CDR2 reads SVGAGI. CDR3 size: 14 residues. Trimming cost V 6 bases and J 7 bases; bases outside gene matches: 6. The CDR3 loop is CASSPTGRNSPLHF. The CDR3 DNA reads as TGTGCCAGCAGCCCGACAGGGCGGAATTCACCCCTCCACTTT.

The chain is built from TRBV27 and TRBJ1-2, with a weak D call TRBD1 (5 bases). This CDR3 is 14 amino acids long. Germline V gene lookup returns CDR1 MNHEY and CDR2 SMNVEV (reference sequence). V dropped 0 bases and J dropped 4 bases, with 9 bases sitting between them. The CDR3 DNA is TGTGCCAGCAGTTTATCAGCGGGGCTCTATGGCTACACCTTC. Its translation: CASSLSAGLYGYTF.

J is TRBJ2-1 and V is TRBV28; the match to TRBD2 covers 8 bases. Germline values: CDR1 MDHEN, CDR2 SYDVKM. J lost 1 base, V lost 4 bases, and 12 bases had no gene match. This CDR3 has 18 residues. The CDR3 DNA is TGTGCCAGCAGTTCTCTCCGCCTTAGCGGGAAGTCCTACAATGAGCAGTTCTTC. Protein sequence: CASSSLRLSGKSYNEQFF.

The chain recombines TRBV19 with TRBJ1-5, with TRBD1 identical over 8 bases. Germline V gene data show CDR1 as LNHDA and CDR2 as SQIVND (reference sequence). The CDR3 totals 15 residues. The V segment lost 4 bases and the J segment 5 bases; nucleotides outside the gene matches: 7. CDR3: CASSTLDRADQPQHF. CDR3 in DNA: TGTGCCAGTAGTACCCTGGACAGGGCAGATCAGCCCCAGCATTTT.

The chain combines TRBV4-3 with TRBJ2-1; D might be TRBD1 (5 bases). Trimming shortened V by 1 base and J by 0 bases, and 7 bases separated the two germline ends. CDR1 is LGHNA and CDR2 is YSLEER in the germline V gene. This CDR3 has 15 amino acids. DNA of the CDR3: TGCGCCAGCAGCCAAGGGCAGGGCTCCTACAATGAGCAGTTCTTC. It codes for CASSQGQGSYNEQFF.

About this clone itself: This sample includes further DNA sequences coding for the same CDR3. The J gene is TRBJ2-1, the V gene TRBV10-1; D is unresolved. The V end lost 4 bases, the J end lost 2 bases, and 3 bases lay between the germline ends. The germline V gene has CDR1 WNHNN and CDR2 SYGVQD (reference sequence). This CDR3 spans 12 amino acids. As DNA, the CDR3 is TGCGCCAGCAGTGGGACCTACAATGAGCAGTTCTTC. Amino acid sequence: CASSGTYNEQFF.

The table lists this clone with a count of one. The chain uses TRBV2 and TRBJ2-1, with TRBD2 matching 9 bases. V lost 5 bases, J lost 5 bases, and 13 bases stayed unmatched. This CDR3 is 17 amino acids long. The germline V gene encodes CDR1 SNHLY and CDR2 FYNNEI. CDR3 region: CASSTNTREGQDNEQFF. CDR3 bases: TGTGCCAGCAGTACTAATACGCGGGAGGGCCAGGACAATGAGCAGTTCTTC.

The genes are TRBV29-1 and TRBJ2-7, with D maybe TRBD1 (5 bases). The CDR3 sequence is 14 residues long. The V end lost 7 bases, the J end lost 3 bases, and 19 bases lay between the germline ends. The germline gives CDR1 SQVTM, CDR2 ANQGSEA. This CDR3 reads CSATGWVGNYEQYF. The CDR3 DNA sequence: TGCAGCGCTACAGGCTGGGTAGGGAACTACGAGCAGTACTTC.